The clone carrying this T cell receptor beta chain was seen more than once but under ten times. No antigen is known for it. The sample comes from a study of beta chain features in type 1 diabetes. Study outcomes and limitations: All four CD4+ subsets of Type 1 diabetes patients contained TCRB CDR3s that were moderately but significantly shorter.

Expressed TCRB transcripts got sequenced, as all isolated RNA was reverse transcribed. Some clones are missing from TCRdb's copy, which holds only in-frame ones; the method was immunoSEQ multiplex PCR. The table records 250,000 or so clones, approximately 15% of them present only once. The CDR3 is made up of 14 amino acids. V lost 5 bases to trimming and J lost 0 bases, with 9 bases between them. CDR1 and CDR2 (germline): SGHVS, FQNEAQ. Source material: naive CD4+ T cells from blood. This sequence was found in a man aged 30 to 39 with type 1 diabetes. V and J are TRBV7-8 and TRBJ2-3; the D gene is possibly TRBD2 (5 bases). DNA for the CDR3: TGTGCCAGCAGCCCAAGCGGCAGCACAGATACGCAGTATTTT. Protein product: CASSPSGSTDTQYF.